The 26 T cell receptor beta chains presented below share a single source sample, sequenced in a study of technical replicates of blood from a handful of donors. Sequencing was performed with immunoSEQ multiplex PCR; in TCRdb, only in-frame clones are kept and a portion is missing. This table holds 60,000 to 90,000 clones, approximately 97% found once. The sequencing input was T cells isolated from PBMCs. Source of these receptors: a human donor in good health.

The chain links TRBV11-3 to TRBJ2-1; 7 bases map to TRBD1. Trimming cost V 5 bases and J 5 bases; bases outside gene matches: 9. CDR1 SGHNT and CDR2 YENEEA come from the germline V gene. The CDR3 covers 15 residues. Written as DNA, the CDR3 is TGTGCCAGCAGCGCAGGGGGTAGTTTCGACAATGAGCAGTTCTTC. Amino acids: CASSAGGSFDNEQFF.

The chain employs TRBV6-5 and TRBJ2-7, with D possibly matching TRBD1 (7 bases). This CDR3 region has 15 residues. V was trimmed by 2 bases and J by 3 bases, leaving 14 bases between them. Germline V gives CDR1 MNHEY, CDR2 SVGAGI. The CDR3 loop is CASSYEWRDSYEQYF. For the CDR3, the DNA is TGTGCCAGCAGTTACGAATGGCGGGACAGCTACGAGCAGTACTTC.

The J gene is TRBJ2-5, the V gene TRBV11-3; 9 bases fit TRBD2. J was trimmed by 2 bases and V by 1 base; bases with no gene match: 5. CDR1 is SGHNT and CDR2 is YENEEA in the germline V gene. This CDR3 spans 16 amino acids. CDR3 sequence: CASSLGSSGVQETQYF. The CDR3, as DNA: TGTGCCAGCAGCTTAGGGTCTAGCGGGGTTCAAGAGACCCAGTACTTC. Full variable domain (outside the CDR3, taken from reference TRBV11-3 and TRBJ2-5): EAGVVQSPRYKIIEKKQPVAFWCNPISGHNTLYWYLQNLGQGPELLIRYENEEAVDDSQLPKDRFSAERLKGVDSTLKIQPAELGDSAVYLCASSLGSSGVQETQYFGPGTRLLVL.

The chain recombines TRBV6-5 with TRBJ2-2; 8 bases agree with TRBD2. This CDR3 region has 16 residues. Germline-derived CDR1 and CDR2 are MNHEY and SVGAGI. V was pared by 0 bases and J by 5 bases, with 5 bases of the junction left unmatched. CDR3 coding DNA: TGTGCCAGCAGTTACTCAGCGGGAGACCGAACCGGGGAGCTGTTTTTT. Amino acid sequence: CASSYSAGDRTGELFF.

This clone was seen once. The chain is built from TRBV5-6 and TRBJ2-1; 7 nucleotides align to TRBD2. The CDR3 covers 16 residues. Germline V gene data show CDR1 as SGHDT and CDR2 as YYEEEE. V gave up 4 bases and J gave up 8 bases; unmatched junction bases: 15. CDR3 coding DNA: TGTGCCAGCAGCGCCCCCGGGAGCGGGGAATTCCATGAGCAGTTCTTC. Encoded protein: CASSAPGSGEFHEQFF.

The J gene is TRBJ1-1, the V gene TRBV29-1; D not certain. Trimming shortened V by 4 bases and J by 0 bases, and 9 bases separated the two germline ends. Germline CDR1 reads SQVTM; CDR2 reads ANQGSEA. CDR3 length: 13 residues. The CDR3 DNA is TGCAGCGTTGGCAAACTCATGAACACTGAAGCTTTCTTT. It codes for CSVGKLMNTEAFF.

This chain joins TRBV29-1 and TRBJ2-2, with 10 bases that match TRBD2. Germline assignment: CDR1 SQVTM and CDR2 ANQGSEA. The trim removed 6 bases at V and 0 bases at J, leaving 1 base unmatched. The CDR3 has 14 amino acids. CDR3 DNA: TGCAGCGTCCTAGCGGGAGCGAACACCGGGGAGCTGTTTTTT. Amino acid sequence: CSVLAGANTGELFF.

The chain employs TRBV6-5 and TRBJ1-3; possibly TRBD1 for D (6 bases). Germline loops: CDR1 MNHEY, CDR2 SVGAGI. This CDR3 has 15 residues. V lost 6 bases, J lost 4 bases, and 16 bases lay in between. The CDR3 loop is CASRARGALGNTIYF. CDR3 bases: TGTGCCAGCAGAGCCCGGGGGGCACTCGGAAACACCATATATTTT.

The genes are TRBV4-3 and TRBJ2-1; the D gene is possibly TRBD1 (6 bases). Germline lookup yields CDR1 LGHNA and CDR2 YSLEER. V was pared by 0 bases and J by 13 bases, with 22 bases between. The CDR3 length is 16 residues. CDR3 sequence (DNA): TGCGCCAGCAGCCAAGATATAGGACAGAAACTAGGCAGCCAGTTCTTC. The encoded protein is CASSQDIGQKLGSQFF.

The chain couples TRBV28 to TRBJ2-7, with a possible D match to TRBD2 (5 bases). The CDR3 spans 12 residues. Per germline, CDR1 MDHEN and CDR2 SYDVKM. Trimming stripped 5 bases from V and 3 bases from J, with 8 bases between. This CDR3 reads CASSLSGYEQYF. The CDR3 region has the DNA TGTGCCAGCAGTCTCAGCGGCTACGAGCAGTACTTC.

The chain recombines TRBV9 with TRBJ1-1, with a weak D call TRBD1 (5 bases). The germline gives CDR1 SGDLS, CDR2 YYNGEE. V was shortened by 4 bases and J by 1 base, with 14 bases between the two germline ends. The CDR3 has 15 amino acids. DNA of the CDR3: TGTGCCAGCAGCACATTAAAAGGGGAGAACACTGAAGCTTTCTTT. Translation: CASSTLKGENTEAFF.

The chain recombines TRBV5-6 with TRBJ2-3, with a possible D match to TRBD2 (5 bases). Trimming stripped 5 bases from V and 2 bases from J, with 18 bases between. The CDR3 is made up of 16 amino acids. Germline CDR1 SGHDT, CDR2 YYEEEE. For the CDR3, the DNA is TGTGCCAGCAGAGGGATTGGGAGCCTATACACAGATACGCAGTATTTT. The encoded protein is CASRGIGSLYTDTQYF.

The V and J genes are TRBV28 and TRBJ1-1; unclear D gene. V was clipped by 7 bases and J by 5 bases, with 17 bases between them. The CDR3 is 14 amino acids. Germline CDR1 and CDR2: MDHEN and SYDVKM. DNA of the CDR3: TGTGCCAGCATCGAGGGCCTCCAGAGGACTGAAGCTTTCTTT. Translation: CASIEGLQRTEAFF.

The chain carries TRBV6-1 and TRBJ2-1; D is possibly TRBD1 (6 bases). The germline gives CDR1 MNHNS, CDR2 SASEGT. This CDR3 region has 15 residues. V was clipped by 5 bases and J by 9 bases, with 20 bases between them. CDR3: CASSSRTELPSEQFF. For the CDR3, the DNA is TGTGCCAGCAGTTCTAGGACAGAGCTGCCAAGTGAGCAGTTCTTC.

This clone was counted only a few times. One end of the junction varies from germline; a read error may be responsible. The rearrangement links TRBV19 to TRBJ1-5; the D gene is possibly TRBD1 (5 bases). The CDR3 length is 10 residues. Germline CDR1 is LNHDA and CDR2 is SQIVND (reference sequence). CDR3 sequence reads: CASSPGLITF. In DNA, the CDR3 is TGTGCCAGTAGTCCGGGACTCATTACTTTT.

This chain joins TRBV5-1 and TRBJ1-1, with D possibly TRBD1 on 6 matching bases. The CDR3 sequence is 11 residues long. Germline CDR1 is SGHRS and CDR2 is YFSETQ. Trimming took 8 bases from V and 4 from J, leaving 9 bases between them. The CDR3 spells CASQGRTEAFF. The CDR3 DNA is TGCGCCAGTCAGGGGCGCACTGAAGCTTTCTTT.

The rearrangement uses TRBV18 and TRBJ2-3; 10 positions match TRBD1. The CDR3 totals 16 residues. With 4 bases clipped from V and 2 bases from J, the junction kept 6 bases outside the gene matches. Germline V gene sequence: CDR1 KGHSH, CDR2 LQKENI. Written as DNA, the CDR3 is TGTGCCAGCTCACACCGGACAGGGGGTACCACAGATACGCAGTATTTT. Protein product: CASSHRTGGTTDTQYF.

V gene TRBV6-5 combines with J gene TRBJ2-1; 11 positions agree with TRBD2. V lost 5 bases to trimming and J lost 7 bases; unmatched junction nucleotides: 7. The CDR3 spans 15 residues. Germline CDR1 MNHEY, CDR2 SVGAGI. The CDR3 loop is CASSPVAGGRNEQFF. DNA of the CDR3: TGTGCCAGCAGTCCCGTAGCGGGAGGGAGAAATGAGCAGTTCTTC.

The genes are TRBV7-6 and TRBJ2-1, with 9 positions matching TRBD1. The CDR3 length is 17 residues. Germline V lookup: CDR1 SGHVS, CDR2 FNYEAQ. V lost 6 bases and J lost 6; bases outside the gene matches: 15. CDR3: CASSPGQGSFGTNEQFF. CDR3 nucleotides: TGTGCCAGCAGTCCGGGACAGGGAAGTTTCGGGACCAATGAGCAGTTCTTC.

The rearrangement links TRBV19 to TRBJ1-1, with TRBD1 matching 7 bases. The CDR3 covers 15 residues. Germline V CDR1 and CDR2: LNHDA, SQIVND (reference sequence). V trimming: 4 bases; J trimming: 11 bases; junction bases outside the gene matches: 16. Here the CDR3 DNA reads TGTGCCAGTAGTAGGACAGGTTTTCTCACGCCCAGGGCTTTCTTT. Translating it yields CASSRTGFLTPRAFF.

This chain joins TRBV27 and TRBJ2-1, with 8 bases matching TRBD2. V trimming: 2 bases; J trimming: 3 bases; junction bases outside the gene matches: 3. The V gene's germline CDR1 is MNHEY and CDR2 SMNVEV (reference sequence). This CDR3 region has 15 residues. The CDR3 loop reads CASSLDGRGYNEQFF. For the CDR3, the DNA is TGTGCCAGCAGTTTAGACGGGAGGGGCTACAATGAGCAGTTCTTC.

The chain recombines TRBV15 with TRBJ2-7, with 9 bases fitting TRBD1. Germline V CDR1 and CDR2: LNHNV, YYDKDF (reference sequence). The CDR3 spans 14 residues. J was trimmed by 5 bases and V by 6 bases; bases with no gene match: 8. In DNA form, the CDR3 reads TGTGCCACCAGTGAGGACAGGGGTAGGGACGAGCAGTACTTC. Translating it yields CATSEDRGRDEQYF.

This chain links TRBV6-5 with TRBJ2-7; TRBD2 agrees at 14 bases. This CDR3 comprises 16 residues. Losses at the gene ends were 0 bases for V and 4 bases for J; bases not matched to a gene: 2. CDR1 is MNHEY, CDR2 SVGAGI, per germline. CDR3 sequence: CASSYSTSGRGYEQYF. CDR3 bases: TGTGCCAGCAGTTACTCGACTAGCGGGAGGGGGTACGAGCAGTACTTC.

This chain links TRBV9 with TRBJ2-1; 8 bases line up with TRBD2. The germline CDR1 and CDR2 sequences are SGDLS and YYNGEE. The CDR3 spans 21 residues. Trimming removed 5 bases from V and 0 bases from J; junction bases left unmatched: 22. The CDR3 DNA follows: TGTGCCAGCAGTTTTACCGGGACTAGGGAAGCACATCACATCTCCTACAATGAGCAGTTCTTC. Translating it yields CASSFTGTREAHHISYNEQFF.

V gene TRBV2 combines with J gene TRBJ1-4; D is undetermined. Germline values: CDR1 SNHLY, CDR2 FYNNEI. V was cut by 0 bases and J by 2 bases, with 7 bases left in between. This CDR3 is built from 15 residues. For the CDR3, the DNA is TGTGCCAGCAGTGAAGCGCCTAGCACTAATGAAAAACTGTTTTTT. This sequence encodes CASSEAPSTNEKLFF.

The chain carries TRBV7-8 and TRBJ2-7, with D maybe TRBD1 (5 bases). V was cut by 3 bases and J by 0 bases, with 12 bases left in between. The germline V gene has CDR1 SGHVS and CDR2 FQNEAQ. CDR3 length equals 15 residues. The CDR3: CASSLAVGASYEQYF. In DNA, the CDR3 is TGTGCCAGCAGCTTGGCCGTTGGGGCCTCCTACGAGCAGTACTTC.